This T cell receptor beta chain was sequenced in a study of blood T cell repertoires in COVID-19. Study details: Specimens from acute and convalescent COVID-19 originated in the United States, Italy and Spain.

The method was immunoSEQ multiplex PCR; TCRdb's version includes in-frame clones alone and lacks a portion of them. Counted here are 350,000 to 450,000 clones, roughly 90% occurring once; the ten biggest clones make up about 1.6%. Followed over time, Seattle patients had been enrolled while infection was active. The sample was peripheral blood. This clonotype was obtained from a woman in her forties with COVID-19, enrolled during active disease.

The CDR3 DNA sequence: TGTGCCAGCAGTTACCCGTCGGGACTGATTACCTACGAGCAGTACTTC. Translating it yields CASSYPSGLITYEQYF. J is TRBJ2-7 and V is TRBV6-2 or TRBV6-3; D is possibly TRBD2 (6 bases). Per the germline V gene, CDR1 is MNHEY and CDR2 is SVGEGT. This CDR3 comprises 16 residues. V gave up 2 bases and J gave up 2 bases, with 16 bases separating them.